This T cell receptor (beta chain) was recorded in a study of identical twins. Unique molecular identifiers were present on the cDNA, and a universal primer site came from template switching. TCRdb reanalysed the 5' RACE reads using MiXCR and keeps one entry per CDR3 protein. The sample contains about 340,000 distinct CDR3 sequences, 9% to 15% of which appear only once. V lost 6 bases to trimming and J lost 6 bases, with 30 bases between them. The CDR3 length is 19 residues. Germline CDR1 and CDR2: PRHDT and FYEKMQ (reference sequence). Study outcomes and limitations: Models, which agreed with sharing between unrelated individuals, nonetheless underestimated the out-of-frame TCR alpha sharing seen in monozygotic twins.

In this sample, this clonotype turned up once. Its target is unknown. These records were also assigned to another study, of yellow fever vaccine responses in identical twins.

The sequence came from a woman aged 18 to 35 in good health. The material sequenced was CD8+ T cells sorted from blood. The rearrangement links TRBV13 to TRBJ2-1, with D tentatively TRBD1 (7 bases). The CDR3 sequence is CASSARAGGSRIIINEQFF. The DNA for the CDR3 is TGTGCCAGCAGTGCCAGGGCAGGGGGGTCACGGATCATCATCAATGAGCAGTTCTTC. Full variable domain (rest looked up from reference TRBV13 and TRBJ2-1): AAGVIQSPRHLIKEKRETATLKCYPIPRHDTVYWYQQGPGQDPQFLISFYEKMQSDKGSIPDRFSAQQFSDYHSELNMSSLELGDSALYFCASSARAGGSRIIINEQFFGPGTRLTVL.